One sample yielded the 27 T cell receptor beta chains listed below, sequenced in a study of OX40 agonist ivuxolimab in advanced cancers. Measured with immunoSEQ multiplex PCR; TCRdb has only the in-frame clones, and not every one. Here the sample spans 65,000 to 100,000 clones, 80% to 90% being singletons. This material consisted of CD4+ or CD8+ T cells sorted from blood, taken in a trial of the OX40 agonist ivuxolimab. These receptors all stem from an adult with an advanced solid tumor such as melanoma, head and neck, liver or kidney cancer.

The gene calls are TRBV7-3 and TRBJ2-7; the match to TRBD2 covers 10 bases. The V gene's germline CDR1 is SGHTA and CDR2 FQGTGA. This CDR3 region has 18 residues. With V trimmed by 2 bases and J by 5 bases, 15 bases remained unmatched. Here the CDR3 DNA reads TGTGCCAGCAGCTTAGCTTCCCCCGCAGCGGGAGGGAGGAACGAGCAGTACTTC. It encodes CASSLASPAAGGRNEQYF.

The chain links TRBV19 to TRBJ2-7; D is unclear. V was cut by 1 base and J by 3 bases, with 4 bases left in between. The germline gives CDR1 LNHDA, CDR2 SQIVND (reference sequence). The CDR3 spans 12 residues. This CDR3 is CASSIGGYEQYF. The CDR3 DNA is TGTGCCAGTAGTATAGGGGGCTACGAGCAGTACTTC. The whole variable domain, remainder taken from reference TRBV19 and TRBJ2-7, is DGGITQSPKYLFRKEGQNVTLSCEQNLNHDAMYWYRQDPGQGLRLIYYSQIVNDFQKGDIAEGYSVSREKKESFPLTVTSAQKNPTAFYLCASSIGGYEQYFGPGTRLTVT.

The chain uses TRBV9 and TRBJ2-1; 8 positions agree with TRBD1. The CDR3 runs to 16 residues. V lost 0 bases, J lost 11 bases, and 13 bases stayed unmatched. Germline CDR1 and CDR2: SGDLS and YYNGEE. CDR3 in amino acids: CASSVAFETGEGKQFF. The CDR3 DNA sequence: TGTGCCAGCAGCGTAGCTTTCGAGACAGGGGAAGGGAAGCAGTTCTTC.

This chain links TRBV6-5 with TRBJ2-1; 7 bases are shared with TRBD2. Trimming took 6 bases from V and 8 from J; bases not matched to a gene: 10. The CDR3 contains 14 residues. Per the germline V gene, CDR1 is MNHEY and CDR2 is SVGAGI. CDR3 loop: CASSPGGLVYEQFF. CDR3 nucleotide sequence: TGTGCCAGCAGCCCCGGAGGACTAGTTTATGAGCAGTTCTTC.

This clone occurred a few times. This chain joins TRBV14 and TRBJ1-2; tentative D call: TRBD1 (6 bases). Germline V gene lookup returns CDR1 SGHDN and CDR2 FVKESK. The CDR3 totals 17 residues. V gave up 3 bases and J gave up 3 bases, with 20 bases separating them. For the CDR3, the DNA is TGTGCCAGCAGCCATCCCCTCGGGGGGAGGGGGGACTATGGCTACACCTTC. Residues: CASSHPLGGRGDYGYTF.

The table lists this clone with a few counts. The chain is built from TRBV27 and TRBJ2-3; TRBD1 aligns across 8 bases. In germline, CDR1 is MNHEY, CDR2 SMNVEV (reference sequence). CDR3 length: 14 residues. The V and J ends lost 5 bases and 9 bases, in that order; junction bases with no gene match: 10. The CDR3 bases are TGTGCCAGCAGTCTCCGCGACAGGGGTATCACGCAGTATTTT. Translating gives CASSLRDRGITQYF.

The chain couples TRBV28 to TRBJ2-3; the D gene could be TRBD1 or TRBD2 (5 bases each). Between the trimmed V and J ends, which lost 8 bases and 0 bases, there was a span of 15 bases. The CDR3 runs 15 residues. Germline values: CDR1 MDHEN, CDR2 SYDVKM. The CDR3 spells CASSGWQGSTDTQYF. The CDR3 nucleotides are TGTGCCAGCTCGGGGTGGCAGGGTAGCACAGATACGCAGTATTTT.

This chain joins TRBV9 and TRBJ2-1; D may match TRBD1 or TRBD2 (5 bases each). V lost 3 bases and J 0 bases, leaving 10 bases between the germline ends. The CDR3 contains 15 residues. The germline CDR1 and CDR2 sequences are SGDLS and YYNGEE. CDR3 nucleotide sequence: TGTGCCAGCAGCGGGGACGGGAACTCCTACAATGAGCAGTTCTTC. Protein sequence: CASSGDGNSYNEQFF. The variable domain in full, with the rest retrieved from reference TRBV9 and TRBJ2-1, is DSGVTQTPKHLITATGQRVTLRCSPRSGDLSVYWYQQSLDQGLQFLIQYYNGEERAKGNILERFSAQQFPDLHSELNLSSLELGDSALYFCASSGDGNSYNEQFFGPGTRLTVL.

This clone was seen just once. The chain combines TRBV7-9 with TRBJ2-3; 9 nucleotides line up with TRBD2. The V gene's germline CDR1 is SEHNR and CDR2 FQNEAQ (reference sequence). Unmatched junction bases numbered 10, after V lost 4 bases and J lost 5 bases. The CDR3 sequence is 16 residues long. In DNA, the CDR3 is TGTGCCAGCAGCTGGGGGCGAGCGGGAGGTTTAGATACGCAGTATTTT. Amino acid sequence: CASSWGRAGGLDTQYF.

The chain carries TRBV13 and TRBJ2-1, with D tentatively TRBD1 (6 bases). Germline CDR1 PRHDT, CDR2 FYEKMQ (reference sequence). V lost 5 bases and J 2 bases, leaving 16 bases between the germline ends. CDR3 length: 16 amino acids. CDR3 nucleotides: TGTGCCAGCAGCCATGGCCGGGACACCACCTACAATGAGCAGTTCTTC. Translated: CASSHGRDTTYNEQFF.

The CDR3 sequence is CASSISTGYNEQFF. The CDR3 DNA follows: TGTGCCAGCAGCATATCGACAGGGTACAATGAGCAGTTCTTC. This chain joins TRBV5-6 and TRBJ2-1; 7 nucleotides agree with TRBD1. The CDR3 has 14 residues. Trimming cost V 4 bases and J 4 bases; bases outside gene matches: 5. Germline CDR1 and CDR2: SGHDT and YYEEEE.

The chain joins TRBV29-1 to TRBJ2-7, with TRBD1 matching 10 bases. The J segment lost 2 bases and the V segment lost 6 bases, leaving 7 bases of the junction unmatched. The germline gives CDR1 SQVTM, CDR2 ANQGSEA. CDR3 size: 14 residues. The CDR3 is CSVTLGTGAYEQYF. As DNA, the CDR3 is TGCAGCGTCACCCTAGGGACAGGGGCCTACGAGCAGTACTTC.

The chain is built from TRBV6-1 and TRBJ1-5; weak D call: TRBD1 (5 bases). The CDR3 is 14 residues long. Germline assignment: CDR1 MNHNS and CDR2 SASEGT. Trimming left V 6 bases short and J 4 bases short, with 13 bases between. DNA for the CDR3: TGTGCCAGCAGCTGGGGAACAGGAAATCAGCCCCAGCATTTT. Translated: CASSWGTGNQPQHF.

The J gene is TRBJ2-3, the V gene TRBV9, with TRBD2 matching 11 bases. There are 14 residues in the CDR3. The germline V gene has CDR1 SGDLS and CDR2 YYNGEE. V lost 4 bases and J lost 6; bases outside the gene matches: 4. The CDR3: CASSFSGGADTQYF. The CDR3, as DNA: TGTGCCAGCAGCTTTAGCGGGGGGGCGGATACGCAGTATTTT. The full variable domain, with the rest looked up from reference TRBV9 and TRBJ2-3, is DSGVTQTPKHLITATGQRVTLRCSPRSGDLSVYWYQQSLDQGLQFLIQYYNGEERAKGNILERFSAQQFPDLHSELNLSSLELGDSALYFCASSFSGGADTQYFGPGTRLTVL.

The CDR3 DNA reads as TGTGCCAGCAGCTACGAGCGGGGCAGGTCACAGTTCTTC. This translates into CASSYERGRSQFF. The chain carries TRBV7-2 and TRBJ2-1, with TRBD2 identical over 7 bases. Germline-derived CDR1 and CDR2 are SGHTA and FQGNSA. J gave up 13 bases and V 4 bases, and 10 bases lay outside the gene matches. The CDR3 spans 13 residues.

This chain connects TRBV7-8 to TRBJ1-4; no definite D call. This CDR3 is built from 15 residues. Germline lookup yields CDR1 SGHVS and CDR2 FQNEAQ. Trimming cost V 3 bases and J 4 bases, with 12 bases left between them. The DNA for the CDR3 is TGTGCCAGCAGCTTTTTCGGTACTTATAATGAAAAACTGTTTTTT. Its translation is CASSFFGTYNEKLFF.

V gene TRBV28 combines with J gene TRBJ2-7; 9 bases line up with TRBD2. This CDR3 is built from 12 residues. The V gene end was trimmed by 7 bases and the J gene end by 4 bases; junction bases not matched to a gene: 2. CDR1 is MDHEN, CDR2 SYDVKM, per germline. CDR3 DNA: TGTGCCAGCACAACTAGCGGGTACGAGCAGTACTTC. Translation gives CASTTSGYEQYF.

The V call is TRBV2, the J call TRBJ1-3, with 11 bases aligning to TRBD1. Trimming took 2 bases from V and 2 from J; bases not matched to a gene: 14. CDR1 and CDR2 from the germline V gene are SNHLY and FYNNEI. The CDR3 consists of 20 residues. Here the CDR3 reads CASSEHSMAGTGGTGNTIYF. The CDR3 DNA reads TGTGCCAGCAGTGAACACAGTATGGCAGGGACAGGGGGTACTGGAAACACCATATATTTT.

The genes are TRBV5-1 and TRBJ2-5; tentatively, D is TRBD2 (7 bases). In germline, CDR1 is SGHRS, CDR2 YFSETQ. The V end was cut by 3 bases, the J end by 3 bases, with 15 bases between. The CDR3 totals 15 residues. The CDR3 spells CASSYGGGSEETQYF. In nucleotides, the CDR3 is TGCGCCAGCAGCTACGGCGGGGGCTCGGAAGAGACCCAGTACTTC.

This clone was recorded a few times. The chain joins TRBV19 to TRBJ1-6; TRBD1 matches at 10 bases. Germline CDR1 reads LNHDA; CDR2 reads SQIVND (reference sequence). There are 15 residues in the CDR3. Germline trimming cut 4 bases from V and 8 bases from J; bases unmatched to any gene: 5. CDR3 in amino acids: CASSTRDRGYSPLHF. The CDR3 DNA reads TGTGCCAGTAGTACTCGGGACAGGGGATATTCACCCCTCCACTTT.

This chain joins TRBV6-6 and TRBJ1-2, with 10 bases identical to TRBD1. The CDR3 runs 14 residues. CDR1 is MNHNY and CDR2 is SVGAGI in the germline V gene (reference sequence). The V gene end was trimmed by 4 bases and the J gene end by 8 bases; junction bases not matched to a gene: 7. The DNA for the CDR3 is TGTGCCAGCAGTTCCCCCGGGACAGGGGAAGGCTACACCTTC. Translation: CASSSPGTGEGYTF.

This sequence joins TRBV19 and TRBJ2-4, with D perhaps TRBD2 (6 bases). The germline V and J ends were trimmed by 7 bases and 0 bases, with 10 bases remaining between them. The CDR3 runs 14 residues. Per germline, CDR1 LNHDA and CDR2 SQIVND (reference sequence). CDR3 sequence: CASMEGTAKNIQYF. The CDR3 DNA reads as TGTGCCAGTATGGAGGGGACAGCCAAAAACATTCAGTACTTC.

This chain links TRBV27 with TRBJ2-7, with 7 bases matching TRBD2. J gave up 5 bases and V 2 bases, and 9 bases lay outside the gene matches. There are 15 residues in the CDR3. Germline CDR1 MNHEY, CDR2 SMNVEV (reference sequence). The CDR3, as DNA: TGTGCCAGCAGTTTACGGGCGGGAGTGTGGAACGAGCAGTACTTC. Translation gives CASSLRAGVWNEQYF.

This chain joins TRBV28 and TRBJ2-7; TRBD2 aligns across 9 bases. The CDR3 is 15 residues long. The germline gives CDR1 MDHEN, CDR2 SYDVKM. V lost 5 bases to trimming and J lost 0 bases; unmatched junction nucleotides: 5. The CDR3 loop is CASSMISGSSYEQYF. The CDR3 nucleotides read TGTGCCAGCAGTATGATTAGCGGGAGCTCCTACGAGCAGTACTTC.

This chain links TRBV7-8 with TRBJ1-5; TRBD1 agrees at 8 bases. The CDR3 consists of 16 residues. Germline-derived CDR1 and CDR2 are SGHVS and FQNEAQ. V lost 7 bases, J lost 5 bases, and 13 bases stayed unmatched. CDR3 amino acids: CASNRWGDRGDQPQHF. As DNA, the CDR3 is TGTGCCAGCAACCGATGGGGAGACAGGGGCGATCAGCCCCAGCATTTT.

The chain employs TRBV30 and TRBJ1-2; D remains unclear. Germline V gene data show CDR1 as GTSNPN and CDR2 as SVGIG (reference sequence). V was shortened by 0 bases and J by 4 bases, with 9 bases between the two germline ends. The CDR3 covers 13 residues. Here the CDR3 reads CAWSVQPGYGYTF. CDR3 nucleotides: TGTGCCTGGAGTGTACAACCGGGCTATGGCTACACCTTC.

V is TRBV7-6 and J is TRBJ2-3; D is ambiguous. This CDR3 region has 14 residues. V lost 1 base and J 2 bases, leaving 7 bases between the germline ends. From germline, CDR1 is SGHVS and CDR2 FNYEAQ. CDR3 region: CASSLGGFTDTQYF. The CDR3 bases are TGTGCCAGCAGCTTAGGAGGATTCACAGATACGCAGTATTTT.